This TCR beta chain originates from a study of blood T cells in healthy people across ages. This CDR3 has 15 residues. Deletions cut 1 base from V and 0 bases from J, with 7 bases between. CDR1 and CDR2 from the germline V gene are SGHRS and YFSETQ. Total RNA extraction produced at least 5.5 micrograms (per sample) for the study. A sample-barcoded 5' primer and a J-beta primer mix were used in a second PCR of about 7 to 12 cycles. TCRdb called the 5' RACE reads again in MiXCR, with one record for every CDR3 protein. The sample lists 1.5 million to 2 million distinct CDR3 sequences, roughly 52% occurring once.

This chain links TRBV5-1 with TRBJ1-4; D uncertain. Sequenced input: blood. The clonotype comes from a woman aged 40 to 50 in good health. The CDR3 nucleotides read TGCGCCAGCAGCTTGCAGCCGGCAACTAATGAAAAACTGTTTTTT. Protein product: CASSLQPATNEKLFF.